Listed here is a single TCR beta chain. The record originates from a study of cytomegalovirus exposure and HLA in healthy donors. PCR amplification relied on 60 Vbeta primers (plus 13 Jbeta primers). TCRdb keeps only in-frame clones here, not all; method: immunoSEQ multiplex PCR. The listing records under 70,000 clones. The origin of this receptor is a female donor in good health and CMV-seropositive. The sequencing sample was made of PBMCs.

The CDR3 loop is CASSGQVGGQPQHF. CDR3 bases: TGTGCCAGTAGTGGGCAGGTGGGGGGTCAGCCCCAGCATTTT. V is TRBV19 and J is TRBJ1-5; perhaps TRBD1 as D (5 bases). The CDR3 has 14 residues. Trimming took off 5 bases at V and 6 bases at J, with 14 bases between the two ends. Germline V gene sequence: CDR1 LNHDA, CDR2 SQIVND (reference sequence).